This paragraph covers one T cell receptor (beta chain) sequence. Its antigen is still unknown. No base-level quality is on record; no much larger clone is a single base apart. This entry belongs to a study of blood T cell repertoires in COVID-19 (TCRdb year 2020). Regarding the research as a whole: Samples from collaborators originated in the United States, Italy and Spain and spanned both the acute and convalescent phases of COVID-19. The prospective study material was composed of cDNA or gDNA derived from T cells, B-cell-depleted T cells, or PBMCs. Subjects who had been exposed to COVID-19, were actively infected with it, or had recovered from it provided the deeply sampled blood TCRbeta repertoires that made up the dataset. The repertoires were released in a freely available public database meant as a resource for research on the immune response to SARS-CoV-2. Samples were obtained from the ongoing ImmuneRACE study (first 160 participants) and from 1,254 subjects provided by 6 global collaborators. Nearly every sample came with metadata listing a de-identified subject ID, COVID-19 status, age in years and sex. Where HLA class I and class II types were available, the types were taken from metadata supplied by the sample provider, not from assay-based typing.

Overall study results and their limits: Clinical and demographic metadata were provided uncurated, with the amount varying by source and participant.

One collaborating source in Seattle enrolled patients while the patients were actively infected and followed the patients over time throughout the course of disease. Whole blood was collected in K2EDTA tubes by collaborating institutions according to the institutions' own protocols. For TCRbeta analysis, collaborator samples were shipped as frozen whole blood, as isolated PBMCs, or as DNA extracted from either sample type. Reading from cysteine to phenylalanine, the CDR3 counts 15 amino acids. This entry keeps only the CDR3 DNA: 45 bases, framed from base 1. The germline V gene gives CDR1 as SNHLY and CDR2 as FYNNEI. Relative to germline, V is missing 5 bases and J is missing 4 bases, with 7 bases of the junction outside any gene match. TCRbeta CDR3 regions were amplified from genomic DNA using the immunoSEQ Assay, a bias-controlled multiplex PCR. In the original analysis: The number of nucleated cells in each sample was estimated by amplification of reference gene primers within the assay. To quantify the absolute abundance of each unique TCRbeta CDR3 rearrangement, sequence reads were collapsed and filtered. For each sample, productive Simpson clonality was calculated by taking the square root of Simpson's diversity index across productive rearrangements. Sourced from immuneACCESS, this table was stored by TCRdb with only in-frame sequences that have V and J called. A share of the clones is absent; for the studies checked, an unresolved V gene accounts for under half, and the remainder has no known explanation. V and J calls and clone size come straight from that table; D and trimming were deduced from the DNA. This sample comprises roughly 300,000 clones, under 90% of them detected only once. Together, the top ten hold less than 2% of the sample.

The sequence derives from a woman between 25 and 40 years old with COVID-19, enrolled during active disease. The chain is assembled from TRBV2 and TRBJ2-3, and 9 junction bases match TRBD2. Input material: peripheral blood. The CDR3 protein: CASSTRTSEADTQYF. The DNA is TGTGCCAGCAGTACGAGGACTAGCGAAGCAGATACGCAGTATTTT.